The following is a TCR beta chain sequence with its context. A junction end diverges from the germline sequence, so it may reflect a read error. The iRepertoire nested amplicon-rescue multiplex PCR amplified TCR alpha and beta CDR3s from RNA. For one-step reverse transcription and amplification, roughly 85-450 ng of tissue mRNA or PBMC total RNA was used. TCRdb re-called the multiplex PCR reads through MiXCR, storing one row per CDR3 protein. The data show 85,000 to 110,000 distinct CDR3 sequences, around 30% seen once. This sample was included in a study of glioma-infiltrating T cells. The CDR3 sequence is 14 residues long. Germline assignment: CDR1 WSHSY and CDR2 SAAADI.

This receptor was obtained from a human donor with low-grade glioma or glioblastoma, undergoing nonglioma brain surgery, or in good health (not recorded which). This sequence joins TRBV10-2 and TRBJ1-3, with no clear D. The sequenced material came from glioma tissue, nonneoplastic brain tissue, or PBMCs (not recorded which). The CDR3 loop is CANSGQLSGNTIYF. The CDR3 DNA sequence: TGTGCCAACAGTGGGCAGCTCTCTGGAAACACCATATATTTT.